Below are 26 T cell receptor beta chains sequenced from a single sample in a study of Ad26.COV2.S vaccination and SARS-CoV-2 variants. The treatment denotes: roughly 19 received Ad26.COV2.S at low or high dose, single or two shots; about 5 received placebo; per-sample allocation not given. Day 63 after the first vaccine or placebo injection was the time point for sampling. TCRdb's table, derived via immunoSEQ multiplex PCR, lists solely in-frame clones and lacks some. The sample holds 200,000 to 250,000 clones, around 89% seen once. The specimen was peripheral blood, collected in a trial of Ad26.COV2.S vaccine versus placebo. Receptors originate from a person aged 18-60 years who received the Ad26.COV2.S COVID-19 vaccine or a placebo.

This clone was seen only a few times. J is TRBJ2-7 and V is TRBV6-5, with D possibly matching TRBD2 (5 bases). Trimming took 0 bases from V and 2 from J, leaving 14 bases between them. The CDR3 is 16 residues long. Germline V gene data show CDR1 as MNHEY and CDR2 as SVGAGI. The CDR3 is CASSYSSAAPTYEQYF. The CDR3 DNA reads as TGTGCCAGCAGTTACTCATCAGCGGCCCCTACCTACGAGCAGTACTTC.

The chain employs TRBV6-4 and TRBJ2-1, with TRBD2 matching over 7 bases. J gave up 10 bases and V 2 bases, and 8 bases lay outside the gene matches. The CDR3 has 14 residues. Germline assignment: CDR1 MRHNA and CDR2 SNTAGT. The CDR3 DNA reads as TGTGCCAGCAGTGACGGGGAGGGCAGTAGGGAGCAGTTCTTC. It encodes CASSDGEGSREQFF.

Comments on this clone: The same CDR3 is also encoded by other DNA sequences in this sample. The genes are TRBV18 and TRBJ2-5; perhaps TRBD1 as D (6 bases). The CDR3 totals 13 residues. Trimming shortened V by 3 bases and J by 1 base, and 6 bases separated the two germline ends. The V gene's germline CDR1 is KGHSH and CDR2 LQKENI. The CDR3 DNA reads TGTGCCAGCTCACCCAGGGGCCAAGAGACCCAGTACTTC. Amino acids: CASSPRGQETQYF.

In this sample, this clone turned up once. V is TRBV7-2 and J is TRBJ1-1, with D perhaps TRBD1 (5 bases). There are 14 residues in the CDR3. The V gene's germline CDR1 is SGHTA and CDR2 FQGNSA. V was trimmed by 5 bases and J by 4 bases, leaving 14 bases between them. The chain's CDR3 is CASSPQGIGTEAFF. The CDR3 DNA reads TGTGCCAGCAGCCCTCAGGGTATTGGCACTGAAGCTTTCTTT.

The rearrangement uses TRBV5-1 and TRBJ2-7, with 9 bases that match TRBD1. J was trimmed by 2 bases and V by 4 bases; bases with no gene match: 7. The germline CDR1 and CDR2 sequences are SGHRS and YFSETQ. This CDR3 is built from 15 residues. This CDR3 reads CASSPDRGRPYEQYF. CDR3 nucleotide sequence: TGCGCCAGCAGCCCGGACAGGGGTCGTCCCTACGAGCAGTACTTC. The whole variable domain, remainder taken from reference TRBV5-1 and TRBJ2-7, is KAGVTQTPRYLIKTRGQQVTLSCSPISGHRSVSWYQQTPGQGLQFLFEYFSETQRNKGNFPGRFSGRQFSNSRSEMNVSTLELGDSALYLCASSPDRGRPYEQYFGPGTRLTVT.

This rearrangement joins TRBV28 to TRBJ1-5; a possible D gene is TRBD1 (5 bases). Trimming cost V 3 bases and J 2 bases, with 14 bases left between them. In germline, CDR1 is MDHEN, CDR2 SYDVKM. This CDR3 has 16 amino acids. The CDR3 protein is CASSFQGGSGNQPQHF. The CDR3 DNA reads TGTGCCAGCAGTTTCCAGGGAGGAAGTGGCAATCAGCCCCAGCATTTT.

The chain carries TRBV7-9 and TRBJ1-1, with D possibly TRBD1 on 5 matching bases. This CDR3 comprises 13 residues. Germline V gene data show CDR1 as SEHNR and CDR2 as FQNEAQ (reference sequence). V was pared by 4 bases and J by 0 bases, with 6 bases between. The CDR3 sequence: CASSWDLNTEAFF. In nucleotides, the CDR3 is TGTGCCAGCAGCTGGGACCTGAACACTGAAGCTTTCTTT.

This clone occurred a few times. The chain is built from TRBV18 and TRBJ2-5; tentatively, D is TRBD2 (6 bases). This CDR3 spans 13 amino acids. V gave up 4 bases and J gave up 4 bases, with 10 bases separating them. Germline assignment: CDR1 KGHSH and CDR2 LQKENI. This CDR3 is CASSLGGGETQYF. DNA for the CDR3: TGTGCCAGCTCACTGGGGGGAGGAGAGACCCAGTACTTC.

This clone was detected only a few times. The chain uses TRBV27 and TRBJ1-2; 8 positions agree with TRBD1. Germline V gene data show CDR1 as MNHEY and CDR2 as SMNVEV (reference sequence). This CDR3 spans 14 amino acids. Germline trimming cut 5 bases from V and 7 bases from J; bases unmatched to any gene: 9. CDR3 amino acids: CASSPSGGAGGYTF. DNA of the CDR3: TGTGCCAGCAGTCCATCAGGGGGCGCTGGTGGCTACACCTTC.

This chain links TRBV7-9 with TRBJ1-1, with D unclear. Germline lookup yields CDR1 SEHNR and CDR2 FQNEAQ (reference sequence). The V end lost 5 bases, the J end lost 0 bases, and 10 bases lay between the germline ends. CDR3 length: 14 amino acids. CDR3 residues: CASSPVGLNTEAFF. The CDR3 DNA sequence: TGTGCCAGCAGCCCGGTGGGTCTGAACACTGAAGCTTTCTTT.

The chain is built from TRBV5-1 and TRBJ2-1; TRBD1 might be the D (5 bases). CDR3 size: 16 residues. CDR1 SGHRS and CDR2 YFSETQ come from the germline V gene. With 4 bases removed from V and 8 bases from J, the gap between germline ends came to 22 bases. The DNA for the CDR3 is TGCGCCAGCAGCCGCCTCGGCAGGGCAAATTCGGATGAGCAGTTCTTC. Translation: CASSRLGRANSDEQFF. Supplemented by reference TRBV5-1 and TRBJ2-1, the full variable domain reads KAGVTQTPRYLIKTRGQQVTLSCSPISGHRSVSWYQQTPGQGLQFLFEYFSETQRNKGNFPGRFSGRQFSNSRSEMNVSTLELGDSALYLCASSRLGRANSDEQFFGPGTRLTVL.

The J gene is TRBJ2-7, the V gene TRBV5-1, with D maybe TRBD2 (6 bases). The CDR3 loop spans 13 amino acids. V was pared by 0 bases and J by 5 bases, with 9 bases between. The germline V gene has CDR1 SGHRS and CDR2 YFSETQ. The CDR3 sequence: CASSLEEGNEQYF. DNA of the CDR3: TGCGCCAGCAGCTTGGAGGAGGGGAACGAGCAGTACTTC.

The chain combines TRBV11-2 with TRBJ1-2; D is undetermined. Germline V gives CDR1 SGHAT, CDR2 FQNNGV. The CDR3 sequence is 14 residues long. The V end was cut by 0 bases, the J end by 8 bases, with 13 bases between. CDR3 protein: CASSLEAGMGGYTF. CDR3 nucleotides: TGTGCCAGCAGCTTAGAGGCGGGAATGGGGGGCTACACCTTC.

This chain uses TRBV4-1 with TRBJ2-3; D is tentatively TRBD1 or TRBD2 (5 bases each). With 4 bases removed from V and 2 bases from J, the gap between germline ends came to 13 bases. In germline, CDR1 is MGHRA, CDR2 YSYEKL. The CDR3 loop spans 15 amino acids. The CDR3 DNA follows: TGCGCCAGCAGCCTTTATGGGGGACCCACAGATACGCAGTATTTT. Its protein product is CASSLYGGPTDTQYF.

V and J are TRBV11-2 and TRBJ2-2, with 9 bases identical to TRBD2. The CDR3 is 16 amino acids. Trimming at V came to 6 bases and at J to 4 bases, leaving 9 bases not matched to a gene. CDR1 is SGHAT, CDR2 FQNNGV, per germline. Here the CDR3 reads CASRKRAGGVTGELFF. The CDR3 DNA follows: TGTGCCAGCAGGAAGCGAGCGGGGGGCGTCACCGGGGAGCTGTTTTTT. Supplemented by reference TRBV11-2 and TRBJ2-2, the full variable domain reads EAGVAQSPRYKIIEKRQSVAFWCNPISGHATLYWYQQILGQGPKLLIQFQNNGVVDDSQLPKDRFSAERLKGVDSTLKIQPAKLEDSAVYLCASRKRAGGVTGELFFGEGSRLTVL.

This chain links TRBV6-5 with TRBJ2-7; D is undetermined. This CDR3 region has 14 residues. Germline-derived CDR1 and CDR2 are MNHEY and SVGAGI. Trimming took off 6 bases at V and 2 bases at J, with 14 bases between the two ends. The CDR3 protein is CASRDLDLAYEQYF. In DNA, the CDR3 is TGTGCCAGCAGGGATTTGGACCTCGCCTACGAGCAGTACTTC.

The V call is TRBV5-4, the J call TRBJ1-1; TRBD1 might be the D (5 bases). This CDR3 region has 16 residues. Trimming removed 1 base from V and 6 bases from J, with 19 bases in between. Germline V gene data show CDR1 as SGHNT and CDR2 as YYREEE (reference sequence). The CDR3 loop reads CASSLPPGVSKAEAFF. The DNA of the CDR3 is TGTGCCAGCAGCTTGCCGCCGGGGGTATCGAAGGCTGAAGCTTTCTTT.

The chain employs TRBV5-4 and TRBJ1-1; 7 bases match TRBD1. The CDR3 has 15 residues. Germline lookup yields CDR1 SGHNT and CDR2 YYREEE (reference sequence). After removal of 4 bases from V and 8 bases from J, the junction contained 14 bases not matched to a gene. CDR3 DNA: TGTGCCAGCAGCCTCACGGGGGAGGGGGCGAGGGAAGCTTTCTTT. Protein product: CASSLTGEGAREAFF.

The chain employs TRBV4-1 and TRBJ2-7; the match to TRBD1 covers 8 bases. Trimming at V came to 0 bases and at J to 4 bases, leaving 8 bases not matched to a gene. Germline V lookup: CDR1 MGHRA, CDR2 YSYEKL. This CDR3 is 16 amino acids long. The DNA of the CDR3 is TGCGCCAGCAGCCAAGATCAGGTCAGGGGGCCGTACGAGCAGTACTTC. Protein product: CASSQDQVRGPYEQYF.

V and J are TRBV11-2 and TRBJ2-2, with TRBD1 as a possible D gene (6 bases). The CDR3 length is 14 residues. V shed 5 bases and J shed 6 bases, with 13 bases lying between them. CDR1 and CDR2 from the germline V gene are SGHAT and FQNNGV. The DNA for the CDR3 is TGTGCCAGCAGCACCCGACGGACAGCCGGGGAGCTGTTTTTT. Translating it yields CASSTRRTAGELFF.

The V call is TRBV5-1, the J call TRBJ1-6, with 7 nucleotides matching TRBD1. The CDR3 totals 14 residues. V lost 3 bases and J lost 8; bases outside the gene matches: 5. From germline, CDR1 is SGHRS and CDR2 YFSETQ. In nucleotides, the CDR3 is TGCGCCAGCAGCTCTGGGACAGTGGATTCACCCCTCCACTTT. Residues: CASSSGTVDSPLHF. The whole variable domain, filled in from reference TRBV5-1 and TRBJ1-6, reads KAGVTQTPRYLIKTRGQQVTLSCSPISGHRSVSWYQQTPGQGLQFLFEYFSETQRNKGNFPGRFSGRQFSNSRSEMNVSTLELGDSALYLCASSSGTVDSPLHFGNGTRLTVT.

The rearrangement uses TRBV18 and TRBJ2-1, with TRBD2 matching over 7 bases. Unmatched junction bases numbered 4, after V lost 4 bases and J lost 10 bases. The germline V gene has CDR1 KGHSH and CDR2 LQKENI. The CDR3 consists of 12 residues. The CDR3 DNA reads as TGTGCCAGCTCACTTCTAGCGGAGGAGCAGTTCTTC. As protein: CASSLLAEEQFF. Full variable domain (remainder filled in from reference TRBV18 and TRBJ2-1): NAGVMQNPRHLVRRRGQEARLRCSPMKGHSHVYWYRQLPEEGLKFMVYLQKENIIDESGMPKERFSAEFPKEGPSILRIQQVVRGDSAAYFCASSLLAEEQFFGPGTRLTVL.

The chain has TRBV5-1 and TRBJ1-2; D not certain. The ends were cut back, 4 bases at V and 1 base at J, with 11 bases in the middle. There are 14 residues in the CDR3. Germline CDR1 is SGHRS and CDR2 is YFSETQ. Here the CDR3 reads CASSPRADNYGYTF. In DNA form, the CDR3 reads TGCGCCAGCAGCCCAAGGGCCGATAACTATGGCTACACCTTC. The complete variable domain, with remaining parts taken from reference TRBV5-1 and TRBJ1-2, reads KAGVTQTPRYLIKTRGQQVTLSCSPISGHRSVSWYQQTPGQGLQFLFEYFSETQRNKGNFPGRFSGRQFSNSRSEMNVSTLELGDSALYLCASSPRADNYGYTFGSGTRLTVV.

The rearrangement uses TRBV14 and TRBJ2-1; 15 positions agree with TRBD2. This CDR3 spans 15 amino acids. Germline CDR1 SGHDN, CDR2 FVKESK. V gave up 4 bases and J gave up 9 bases; unmatched junction bases: 4. The CDR3 nucleotides are TGTGCCAGCAGCCCTAGGACTAGCGGGAGGGCTGAGCAGTTCTTC. It translates to CASSPRTSGRAEQFF.

This clone was recorded at least ten times. Here the CDR3 reads CASSQAQTTMNTEAFF. In DNA form, the CDR3 reads TGTGCCAGCAGCCAAGCTCAGACAACCATGAACACTGAAGCTTTCTTT. This chain joins TRBV4-2 and TRBJ1-1; D unclear. Trimming shortened V by 1 base and J by 0 bases, and 12 bases separated the two germline ends. CDR1 is LGHNA, CDR2 YNFKEQ, per germline. This CDR3 region has 16 residues.

The CDR3 DNA reads TGTGCCAGCAGCTCACCGACTAGCGGGGGACCCGTTAACACCGGGGAGCTGTTTTTT. Its translation: CASSSPTSGGPVNTGELFF. The V gene is TRBV5-6, the J gene TRBJ2-2, with 12 bases identical to TRBD2. V was clipped by 3 bases and J by 2 bases; unmatched bases: 11. This CDR3 has 19 amino acids. Per germline, CDR1 SGHDT and CDR2 YYEEEE.